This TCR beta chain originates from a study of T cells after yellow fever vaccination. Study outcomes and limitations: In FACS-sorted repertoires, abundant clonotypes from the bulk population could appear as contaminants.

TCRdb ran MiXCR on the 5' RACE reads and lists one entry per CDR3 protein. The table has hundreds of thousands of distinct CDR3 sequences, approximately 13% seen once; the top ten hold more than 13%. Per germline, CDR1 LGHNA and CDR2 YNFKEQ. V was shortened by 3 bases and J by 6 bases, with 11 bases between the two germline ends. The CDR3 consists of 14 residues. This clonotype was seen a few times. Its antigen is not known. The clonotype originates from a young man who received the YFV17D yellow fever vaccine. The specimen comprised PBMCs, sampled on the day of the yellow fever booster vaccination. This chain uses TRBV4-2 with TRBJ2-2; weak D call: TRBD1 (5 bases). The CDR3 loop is CASSQEGAAGELFF. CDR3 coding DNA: TGTGCCAGCAGCCAGGAAGGGGCGGCCGGGGAGCTGTTTTTT.